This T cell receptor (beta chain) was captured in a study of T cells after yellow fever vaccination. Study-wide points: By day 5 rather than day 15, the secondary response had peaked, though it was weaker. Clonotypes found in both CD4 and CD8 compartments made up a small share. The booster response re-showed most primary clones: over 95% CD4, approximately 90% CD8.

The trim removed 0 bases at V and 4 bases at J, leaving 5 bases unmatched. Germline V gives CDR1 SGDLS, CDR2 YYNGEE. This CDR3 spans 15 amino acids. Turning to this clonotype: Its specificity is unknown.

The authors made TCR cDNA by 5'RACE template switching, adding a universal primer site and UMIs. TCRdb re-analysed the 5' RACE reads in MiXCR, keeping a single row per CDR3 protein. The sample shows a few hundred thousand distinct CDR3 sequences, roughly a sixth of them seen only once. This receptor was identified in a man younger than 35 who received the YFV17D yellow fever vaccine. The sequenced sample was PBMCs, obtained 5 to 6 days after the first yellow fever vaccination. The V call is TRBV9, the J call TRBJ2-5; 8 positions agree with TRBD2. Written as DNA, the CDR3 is TGTGCCAGCAGCGTAGACGGGGGGGCTGGAGAGACCCAGTACTTC. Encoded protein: CASSVDGGAGETQYF.